Here is one T cell receptor (beta chain) with its context. Its antigen is currently not known. Base quality data are lacking; no much larger clone is found one base away. The method behind the library was the immunoSEQ multiplex PCR assay. Held by TCRdb, this immuneACCESS table contains in-frame sequences only and omits some clones. Under half of the omission traces to an unresolved V gene where checked; the cause of the rest is unknown. The sample table records 70,000 to 95,000 clones; 75% to 95% of these occur just once. The leading ten clones occupy approximately 0.4% of the sample. For CDR1 and CDR2, the germline V gene lists SGHAT and FQNNGV. Trimming at the junction amounts to 6 bases on V and 4 bases on J, and the germline ends lie 15 bases apart. The CDR3 sequence holds 14 residues, the cysteine and phenylalanine included. Of the read, only the CDR3 DNA is kept; its 42 bases are in frame from base 1.

The sample belongs to a study of technical replicates of blood from four donors (dated by TCRdb to about 2017). The TCR was taken from a human donor in good health. Some clones in this sample may be carry-over from other donors' samples. Rearrangement joined TRBV11-2 to TRBJ2-5, with TRBD2 perhaps the D gene, on 6 matching bases. Material: T cells isolated from PBMCs. The CDR3 region: CASRPGGFTETQYF. DNA sequence: TGTGCCAGCAGGCCCGGAGGGTTCACAGAGACCCAGTACTTC. Reference TRBV11-2 and TRBJ2-5 genes cover what lies past the CDR3, so the full variable domain is EAGVAQSPRYKIIEKRQSVAFWCNPISGHATLYWYQQILGQGPKLLIQFQNNGVVDDSQLPKDRFSAERLKGVDSTLKIQPAKLEDSAVYLCASRPGGFTETQYFGPGTRLLVL.